This T cell receptor beta chain was captured by sequencing in a study of T-cell reconstitution after alpha-beta-depleted transplantation in children. This clonotype has just a few counts. What it binds is not known. Unique molecular identifiers featured in how the TCRbeta library was prepared. TCRdb passed the PCR reads through MiXCR, listing each CDR3 protein once. The repertoire consists of 350,000 to 500,000 distinct CDR3 sequences, with about 45% occurring once and the leading ten covering 27%. Study outcomes and limitations: High day-60 TCRbeta diversity in some patients came from surviving recipient T cells and thymic progenitors. It was reported that alpha-beta T cells came from several hundred expanded graft clones (about two months after transplant). A year had passed since transplant, and T-cell counts and diversity by then came mostly from newly produced T cells.

The J segment lost 3 bases and the V segment lost 0 bases, leaving 2 bases of the junction unmatched. There are 15 residues in the CDR3. Germline CDR1 ENHRY, CDR2 SYGVKD. This chain joins TRBV10-3 and TRBJ2-1; 7 bases fit TRBD1. The sample in question was PBMCs, obtained before TCRalphabeta/CD19-depleted stem cell transplant. This receptor was obtained from a girl aged 2-15 years with aplastic anemia, due to receive a stem cell transplant. The CDR3 DNA reads TGTGCCATCAGTGAGTCAGGGGGCGACTACAATGAGCAGTTCTTC. Protein product: CAISESGGDYNEQFF.